Below are 16 T cell receptor beta chains sequenced from a single sample in a study of patients and donors after allogeneic stem cell transplantation. TCRdb re-called the RT-PCR reads with MiXCR, one entry per CDR3 protein. The repertoire has about 960,000 distinct CDR3 sequences, around 17% of them found once; the top ten carry under 6.5%. Sequencing was performed on blood, either unsorted or a sorted T cell fraction (not recorded which). All receptors come from a human donor who was either an allogeneic HSCT recipient or a stem cell or donor lymphocyte infusion donor (not recorded which). It is not recorded whose cells these are; they may come from a transplant donor.

The chain couples TRBV7-3 to TRBJ1-1, with D perhaps TRBD1 (5 bases). This CDR3 is 14 amino acids long. V was cut by 3 bases and J by 4 bases, with 12 bases left in between. Germline CDR1 is SGHTA and CDR2 is FQGTGA. The CDR3 region is CASSFGAESTEAFF. In nucleotides, the CDR3 is TGTGCCAGCAGCTTTGGGGCTGAGTCCACTGAAGCTTTCTTT.

The genes are TRBV19 and TRBJ2-3; TRBD2 matches 14 bases. Trimming removed 6 bases from V and 0 bases from J; junction bases left unmatched: 5. This CDR3 has 17 amino acids. Germline V lookup: CDR1 LNHDA, CDR2 SQIVND (reference sequence). In DNA, the CDR3 is TGTGCCAGTAGCGGGACTAGCGGGGGAGAAAGCACAGATACGCAGTATTTT. It codes for CASSGTSGGESTDTQYF.

The J gene is TRBJ2-7, the V gene TRBV7-6; D is ambiguous. The CDR3 totals 14 residues. Germline V gene lookup returns CDR1 SGHVS and CDR2 FNYEAQ. Trimming stripped 5 bases from V and 0 bases from J, with 11 bases between. The CDR3 loop is CASSSNGFSYEQYF. The CDR3 nucleotides are TGTGCCAGCAGCAGTAACGGTTTCTCCTACGAGCAGTACTTC.

A few counts support this clonotype. CDR3 protein: CASRSTGVNEQYF. DNA of the CDR3: TGTGCCAGCAGGAGTACAGGGGTCAACGAGCAGTACTTC. The J gene is TRBJ2-7, the V gene TRBV5-6, with 7 bases identical to TRBD1. The CDR3 has 13 residues. Trimming took 5 bases from V and 5 from J; bases not matched to a gene: 7. In germline, CDR1 is SGHDT, CDR2 YYEEEE. The full variable domain, with the rest looked up from reference TRBV5-6 and TRBJ2-7, is DAGVTQSPTHLIKTRGQQVTLRCSPKSGHDTVSWYQQALGQGPQFIFQYYEEEERQRGNFPDRFSGHQFPNYSSELNVNALLLGDSALYLCASRSTGVNEQYFGPGTRLTVT.

The chain recombines TRBV20-1 with TRBJ2-3; 13 nucleotides match TRBD2. Germline V lookup: CDR1 DFQATT, CDR2 SNEGSKA (reference sequence). Trimming at V came to 6 bases and at J to 4 bases, leaving 10 bases not matched to a gene. The CDR3 consists of 16 residues. The CDR3 region has the DNA TGCAGTGCCAACCCCACTAGCGGGGGGGTGGCAGATACGCAGTATTTT. As protein: CSANPTSGGVADTQYF.

This chain connects TRBV11-2 to TRBJ2-1, with 9 bases identical to TRBD2. Germline V CDR1 and CDR2: SGHAT, FQNNGV. The length of the CDR3 is 19 residues. Trimming at V came to 4 bases and at J to 2 bases, leaving 15 bases not matched to a gene. The CDR3, as DNA: TGTGCCAGCAGCTCCCCGAGAGGAAAGCGGGAGGCCCCCTACAATGAGCAGTTCTTC. Its translation: CASSSPRGKREAPYNEQFF. The whole variable domain, remainder taken from reference TRBV11-2 and TRBJ2-1, is EAGVAQSPRYKIIEKRQSVAFWCNPISGHATLYWYQQILGQGPKLLIQFQNNGVVDDSQLPKDRFSAERLKGVDSTLKIQPAKLEDSAVYLCASSSPRGKREAPYNEQFFGPGTRLTVL.

The rearrangement uses TRBV12-3 or TRBV12-4 and TRBJ1-5; 8 bases are shared with TRBD1. The CDR3 is made up of 13 amino acids. J lost 5 bases, V lost 6 bases, and 3 bases had no gene match. CDR3 sequence: CASSPGGYQPQHF. The DNA of the CDR3 is TGTGCCAGCAGCCCAGGGGGCTATCAGCCCCAGCATTTT.

This clonotype was observed a handful of times. CDR3 loop: CASSAWTGASGNTIYF. The CDR3 coding sequence is TGTGCCAGCAGTGCCTGGACAGGGGCCTCTGGAAACACCATATATTTT. The chain employs TRBV25-1 and TRBJ1-3; the match to TRBD1 covers 9 bases. Germline CDR1 reads MGHDK; CDR2 reads SYGVNS. The CDR3 runs 16 residues. The trim removed 4 bases at V and 0 bases at J, leaving 4 bases unmatched. Combining the CDR3 with reference TRBV25-1 and TRBJ1-3 gives the whole variable domain EADIYQTPRYLVIGTGKKITLECSQTMGHDKMYWYQQDPGMELHLIHYSYGVNSTEKGDLSSESTVSRIRTEHFPLTLESARPSHTSQYLCASSAWTGASGNTIYFGEGSWLTVV.

The sample holds a few counts of this clonotype. The rearrangement joins TRBV20-1 to TRBJ1-1; 7 nucleotides match TRBD1. After removal of 5 bases from V and 6 bases from J, the junction contained 12 bases not matched to a gene. Germline assignment: CDR1 DFQATT and CDR2 SNEGSKA (reference sequence). This CDR3 has 14 amino acids. The CDR3 reads CSAGRPGGDPEAFF. For the CDR3, the DNA is TGCAGTGCTGGAAGACCAGGGGGGGACCCTGAAGCTTTCTTT.

The rearrangement uses TRBV12-5 and TRBJ1-2; TRBD1 matches 9 bases. This CDR3 comprises 13 residues. The V gene end was trimmed by 6 bases and the J gene end by 9 bases; junction bases not matched to a gene: 8. From germline, CDR1 is LGHNT and CDR2 FRNRAP. The chain's CDR3 is CASGPRGQGSYTF. CDR3 coding DNA: TGTGCTAGTGGCCCTAGGGGACAGGGTAGCTACACCTTC.

There are a few counts of this clonotype. The chain uses TRBV5-6 and TRBJ1-5; D is ambiguous. Germline CDR1 SGHDT, CDR2 YYEEEE. The CDR3 spans 13 residues. Trimming removed 2 bases at V and 7 bases at J, with 10 bases between. The CDR3 sequence is CASSFGRKQPQHF. CDR3 coding DNA: TGTGCCAGCAGCTTCGGTCGTAAGCAGCCCCAGCATTTT.

There are a few counts of this clonotype. V usage is TRBV27 and J usage is TRBJ1-3; maybe TRBD1 (5 bases). V lost 2 bases and J 8 bases, leaving 10 bases between the germline ends. This CDR3 contains 13 residues. Germline assignment: CDR1 MNHEY and CDR2 SMNVEV (reference sequence). DNA for the CDR3: TGTGCCAGCAGTTTACGGCCGGGGGACACCATATATTTT. This encodes CASSLRPGDTIYF.

This clonotype was counted only a few times. V gene TRBV20-1 combines with J gene TRBJ2-1; D is perhaps TRBD2 (6 bases). Germline CDR1 DFQATT, CDR2 SNEGSKA (reference sequence). The CDR3 runs to 12 residues. The ends were cut back, 6 bases at V and 7 bases at J, with 13 bases in the middle. The DNA for the CDR3 is TGCAGTGCGCCGCGGGGCTGGAATGAGCAGTTCTTC. Its protein is CSAPRGWNEQFF.

The J gene is TRBJ2-2, the V gene TRBV6-1, with D unclear. The V gene lost 10 bases and the J gene lost 1 base, with 13 bases spanning the gap. Germline V gene lookup returns CDR1 MNHNS and CDR2 SASEGT. This CDR3 is built from 14 residues. In nucleotides, the CDR3 is TGTGCCACTCTAAGGACGGAGAACACCGGGGAGCTGTTTTTT. This gives the protein CATLRTENTGELFF.

This clonotype was seen more than once but under ten times. This chain links TRBV6-1 with TRBJ2-7, with D perhaps TRBD1 or TRBD2 (5 bases each). V lost 7 bases and J lost 6, with 19 bases in between. From germline, CDR1 is MNHNS and CDR2 SASEGT. This CDR3 spans 14 amino acids. The CDR3 loop is CASKTMALGAEQYF. CDR3 DNA: TGTGCCAGCAAAACAATGGCTCTCGGGGCCGAGCAGTACTTC.

This clonotype was recorded a few times. This rearrangement joins TRBV13 to TRBJ2-1, with no clear D. V lost 1 base and J lost 5, with 12 bases in between. CDR1 is PRHDT, CDR2 FYEKMQ, per germline (reference sequence). The CDR3 is 15 amino acids. The CDR3 bases are TGTGCCAGCAGCTTAGAGGCCCCCCTAGACAATGAGCAGTTCTTC. It codes for CASSLEAPLDNEQFF. The full variable domain, completed using reference TRBV13 and TRBJ2-1, is AAGVIQSPRHLIKEKRETATLKCYPIPRHDTVYWYQQGPGQDPQFLISFYEKMQSDKGSIPDRFSAQQFSDYHSELNMSSLELGDSALYFCASSLEAPLDNEQFFGPGTRLTVL.